This T cell receptor (beta chain) stems from a study of blood T cell repertoires in COVID-19 (dated by TCRdb to 2018 to 2020). As for the study more broadly: Samples from collaborators originated in the United States, Italy and Spain and spanned both the acute and convalescent phases of COVID-19. Subjects who had been exposed to COVID-19, were actively infected with it, or had recovered from it provided the deeply sampled blood TCRbeta repertoires that made up the dataset. Nearly every sample came with metadata listing a de-identified subject ID, COVID-19 status, age in years and sex. The repertoires were released in a freely available public database meant as a resource for research on the immune response to SARS-CoV-2. The material from the prospective study consisted of cDNA or gDNA derived from T cells, B-cell-depleted T cells, or PBMCs. HLA class I and class II types, where available, came from metadata supplied by the sample provider rather than from assay-based typing. The samples were drawn from two sources: the first 160 participants of the ongoing ImmuneRACE study, and approximately 1,300 subjects contributed by 6 global collaborators.

The paper as a whole reports these results and caveats: The quantity of clinical and demographic metadata differed by source and by participant and was supplied without curation.

TCRbeta CDR3 regions were amplified from genomic DNA by means of the immunoSEQ Assay, a bias-controlled multiplex PCR. Under the source paper's analysis protocol: The number of nucleated cells in each sample was estimated by amplification of reference gene primers within the assay. To quantify the absolute abundance of each unique TCRbeta CDR3 rearrangement, sequence reads were collapsed and filtered. For each sample, productive Simpson clonality was calculated as the square root of Simpson's diversity index over productive rearrangements. TCRdb's version of the immuneACCESS table is confined to in-frame rearrangements and falls short of the full clone set. An unresolved V gene accounts for under half of the shortfall where checked; the remainder is of unknown origin. That table furnishes V, J and clone size, whereas the DNA furnished D and trimming. Recorded for this sample are 140,000 to 150,000 clones; over 70% of them occurred a single time. Approximately 2% of the sample is in the top ten clones.

As concerns this clone: Its binding antigen is unknown. Base qualities are not at hand, and no much larger clone is one base apart.

Each collaborating institution followed its own protocols to collect whole blood in K2EDTA tubes. For TCRbeta analysis, collaborators shipped samples in one of three forms: frozen whole blood, isolated PBMCs, or DNA extracted from either of those sample types. This receptor was identified in a woman in her sixties or seventies with acute or convalescent COVID-19. The sequenced sample consisted of peripheral blood.

The bases read TGTGCCAGCAGAAGGACAGGGGGGGCTGGCTACACCTTC. Translated, this is CASRRTGGAGYTF. The chain was built from TRBV6-5 and TRBJ1-2; TRBD1 agrees with 10 junctional bases. Inclusive of the bounding cysteine and phenylalanine, the CDR3 is 13 residues long. Only the CDR3 part of the read is kept: 39 bases, read in frame from the first base. The germline V gene specifies MNHEY as CDR1 and SVGAGI as CDR2. Clipping removes 6 bases from V and 7 bases from J, with 5 as the unmatched junction base count.